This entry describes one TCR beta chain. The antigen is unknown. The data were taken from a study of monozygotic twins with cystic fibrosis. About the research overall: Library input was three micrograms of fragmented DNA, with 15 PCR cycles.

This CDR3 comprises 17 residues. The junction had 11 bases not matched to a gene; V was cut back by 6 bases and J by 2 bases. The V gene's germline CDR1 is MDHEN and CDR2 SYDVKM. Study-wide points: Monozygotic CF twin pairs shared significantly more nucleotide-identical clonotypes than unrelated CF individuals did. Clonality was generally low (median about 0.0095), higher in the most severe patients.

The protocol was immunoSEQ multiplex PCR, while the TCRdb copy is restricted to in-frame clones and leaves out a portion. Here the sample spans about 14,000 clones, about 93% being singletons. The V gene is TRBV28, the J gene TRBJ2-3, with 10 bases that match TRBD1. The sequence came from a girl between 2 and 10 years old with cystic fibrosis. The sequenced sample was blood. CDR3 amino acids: CASSPHAGTGDTDTQYF. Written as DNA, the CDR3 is TGTGCCAGCAGCCCCCACGCCGGGACAGGGGACACAGATACGCAGTATTTT.